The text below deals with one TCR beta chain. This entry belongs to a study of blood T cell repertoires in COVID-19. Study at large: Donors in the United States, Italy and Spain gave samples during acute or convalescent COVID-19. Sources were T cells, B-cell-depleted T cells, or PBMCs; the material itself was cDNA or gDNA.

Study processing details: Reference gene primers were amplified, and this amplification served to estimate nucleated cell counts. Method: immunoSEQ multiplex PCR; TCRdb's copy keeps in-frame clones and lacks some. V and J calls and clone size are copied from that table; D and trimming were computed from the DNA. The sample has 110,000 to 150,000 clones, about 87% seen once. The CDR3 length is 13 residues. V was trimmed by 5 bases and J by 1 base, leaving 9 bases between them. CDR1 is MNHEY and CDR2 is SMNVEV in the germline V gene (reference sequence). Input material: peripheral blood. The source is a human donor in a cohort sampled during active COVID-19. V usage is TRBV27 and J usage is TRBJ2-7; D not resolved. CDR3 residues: CASSRSNSYEQYF. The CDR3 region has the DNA TGTGCCAGCAGTCGCAGTAATTCCTACGAGCAGTACTTC.